This is a list of T cell receptor beta chains from one sample in a study of cytomegalovirus exposure and HLA in healthy donors. Here immunoSEQ multiplex PCR was the method, and the copy in TCRdb shows in-frame clones only, minus some. The sample lists about 140,000 clones, approximately 72% occurring once. Material: PBMCs. All receptors come from an older woman in good health and CMV-seronegative. Both conserved end residues are part of each CDR3. The order of the fields is D gene, V gene, J gene, clone size, CDR3 protein, CDR3 DNA. The D gene is left open where the match is weak. Clone size is stated in some rows and not others, as once, few, many or a class when expanded.

TRBD1	TRBV7-2	TRBJ2-1	NA	CASSFNRGPHEQFF	TGTGCCAGCAGCTTTAACAGGGGGCCCCATGAGCAGTTCTTC
TRBD1	TRBV18	TRBJ1-2	NA	CASSPFSGGTDGYTF	TGTGCCAGCTCACCATTTTCAGGGGGTACCGATGGCTACACCTTC
NA	TRBV6-6	TRBJ1-1	NA	CASSYGRKNTEAFF	TGTGCCAGCAGTTACGGGAGGAAAAACACTGAAGCTTTCTTT
NA	TRBV5-1	TRBJ2-5	NA	CASSLALNGEQYF	TGCGCCAGCAGCTTGGCGTTGAATGGGGAGCAGTACTTC
TRBD2	TRBV4-1	TRBJ2-7	NA	CASSLTQRGAISYEQYF	TGCGCCAGCAGCCTTACCCAGCGGGGGGCAATCTCCTACGAGCAGTACTTC
TRBD1	TRBV29-1	TRBJ2-1	NA	CSVGDRGPNEQFF	TGCAGCGTTGGCGACAGGGGGCCCAATGAGCAGTTCTTC
TRBD2	TRBV19	TRBJ2-4	NA	CASFGPRAGGAKNIQYF	TGTGCCAGTTTTGGTCCGCGAGCGGGGGGGGCCAAAAACATTCAGTACTTC
NA	TRBV15	TRBJ2-7	NA	CATSRLQGLDEQYF	TGTGCCACCAGCAGACTTCAGGGTCTGGACGAGCAGTACTTC
TRBD2	TRBV7-2	TRBJ2-3	few	CASSLGLAGLDTQYF	TGTGCCAGCAGCTTAGGACTAGCGGGATTAGATACGCAGTATTTT
TRBD2	TRBV7-9	TRBJ2-1	NA	CASSFGLAGVDEQFF	TGTGCCAGCAGCTTCGGACTAGCGGGAGTCGATGAGCAGTTCTTC
TRBD1	TRBV28	TRBJ2-2	NA	CASSFPGQGSTGELFF	TGTGCCAGCAGTTTTCCGGGACAGGGGTCCACCGGGGAGCTGTTTTTT
TRBD2	TRBV9	TRBJ2-1	NA	CASSNMGGSSEQFF	TGTGCCAGCAGCAACATGGGCGGGAGCAGTGAGCAGTTCTTC
NA	TRBV5-6	TRBJ2-1	NA	CASSLAGRPYNEQFF	TGTGCCAGCAGCTTGGCAGGGAGGCCCTACAATGAGCAGTTCTTC
NA	TRBV5-4	TRBJ2-3	NA	CASSPYRGASLSTDTQYF	TGTGCCAGCAGCCCGTACCGGGGGGCCTCCCTTAGCACAGATACGCAGTATTTT
NA	TRBV11-2	TRBJ2-5	few	CASSLDPSRETQYF	TGTGCCAGCAGCTTAGACCCTAGCAGAGAGACCCAGTACTTC
NA	TRBV4-3	TRBJ2-1	once	CASSQALGEQFF	TGCGCCAGCAGCCAGGCCCTTGGTGAGCAGTTCTTC
TRBD1	TRBV6-6	TRBJ1-1	NA	CASSYPPGQVNTEAFF	TGTGCCAGCAGTTACCCCCCGGGACAGGTGAACACTGAAGCTTTCTTT
NA	TRBV5-6	TRBJ2-7	few	CASSLWPGAYEQYF	TGTGCCAGCAGCTTGTGGCCAGGGGCCTACGAGCAGTACTTC
TRBD1	TRBV5-1	TRBJ1-6	NA	CASSPGQGSSYNSPLHF	TGCGCCAGCAGCCCGGGACAGGGAAGCTCCTATAATTCACCCCTCCACTTT
NA	TRBV7-2	TRBJ2-5	NA	CASSFIQNPKETQYF	TGTGCCAGCAGCTTTATTCAGAACCCAAAAGAGACCCAGTACTTC
TRBD2	TRBV6-5	TRBJ2-7	NA	CASSYSRLAGVEQYF	TGTGCCAGCAGTTACTCCCGACTAGCGGGAGTCGAGCAGTACTTC
TRBD2	TRBV19	TRBJ2-2	NA	CASSISALAGGATGELFF	TGTGCCAGTAGTATTTCTGCCCTAGCGGGAGGCGCCACCGGGGAGCTGTTTTTT
NA	TRBV19	TRBJ2-2	NA	CASSMGQANTGELFF	TGTGCCAGTAGTATGGGGCAGGCGAACACCGGGGAGCTGTTTTTT
TRBD1	TRBV7-2	TRBJ1-1	NA	CASSLQGANTEAFF	TGTGCCAGCAGCCTACAGGGGGCAAACACTGAAGCTTTCTTT
NA	TRBV27	TRBJ1-1	NA	CASRGGPRDTEAFF	TGTGCCAGCAGGGGGGGACCTAGAGACACTGAAGCTTTCTTT
NA	TRBV30	TRBJ2-7	NA	CAWSVLRTETYEQYF	TGTGCCTGGAGTGTACTGAGGACAGAGACCTACGAGCAGTACTTC
TRBD2	TRBV27	TRBJ2-1	NA	CATVSIAGDEQFF	TGCGCCACTGTTAGTATCGCGGGGGATGAGCAGTTCTTC
NA	TRBV19	TRBJ2-2	NA	CASRLTTTSNTGELFF	TGTGCCAGTAGGTTAACGACTACCTCGAACACCGGGGAGCTGTTTTTT
TRBD1	TRBV7-2	TRBJ1-2	NA	CASSLDRVGGGYTF	TGTGCCAGCAGCTTGGACAGGGTGGGGGGGGGCTACACCTTC
TRBD1	TRBV5-4	TRBJ2-7	NA	CASSFDRGRSYEQYF	TGTGCCAGCAGCTTCGACAGGGGGAGGTCCTACGAGCAGTACTTC
NA	TRBV4-3	TRBJ1-4	NA	CASSQDPGGLDEKLFF	TGCGCCAGCAGCCAAGACCCGGGAGGGCTGGATGAAAAACTGTTTTTT
NA	TRBV7-2	TRBJ2-3	NA	CASSLAGHNTDTQYF	TGTGCCAGCAGCTTAGCGGGGCATAACACAGATACGCAGTATTTT
TRBD1	TRBV5-4	TRBJ2-2	NA	CASSTSGTGNTGELFF	TGTGCCAGCAGCACATCCGGGACAGGGAACACCGGGGAGCTGTTTTTT
NA	TRBV10-3	TRBJ2-6	once	CAISSQAPAGANVLTF	TGTGCCATCAGTAGTCAGGCTCCCGCTGGGGCCAACGTCCTGACTTTC
TRBD2	TRBV11-3	TRBJ2-5	NA	CASSSGPGLADQETQYF	TGTGCCAGCAGCTCCGGACCGGGACTAGCGGATCAAGAGACCCAGTACTTC
TRBD1	TRBV19	TRBJ2-1	NA	CASTPGQGWNEQFF	TGTGCCAGTACCCCGGGACAGGGGTGGAATGAGCAGTTCTTC
TRBD2	TRBV27	TRBJ2-3	NA	CASSPPSLAGGDTQYF	TGTGCCAGCAGTCCTCCTTCCCTAGCGGGGGGAGATACGCAGTATTTT
TRBD1	TRBV13	TRBJ2-6	once	CASSWGSTGYSSGANVLTF	TGTGCCAGCAGCTGGGGATCGACAGGGTACTCCTCTGGGGCCAACGTCCTGACCTTC
TRBD2	TRBV29-1	TRBJ2-3	NA	CSVAQMGSGGSTDTQYF	TGCAGCGTGGCCCAAATGGGTAGCGGGGGGAGCACAGATACGCAGTATTTT
TRBD2	TRBV4-1	TRBJ2-1	NA	CASSSPPGLAERNEQFF	TGCGCCAGCAGCAGCCCCCCGGGACTAGCGGAGAGGAATGAGCAGTTCTTC
NA	TRBV29-1	TRBJ1-1	NA	CSGQNTEAFF	TGCAGCGGGCAAAACACTGAAGCTTTCTTT
NA	TRBV6-5	TRBJ1-4	NA	CASSYYRGSNEKLFF	TGTGCCAGCAGTTACTATCGGGGGTCTAATGAAAAACTGTTTTTT
NA	TRBV27	TRBJ1-2	NA	CASSLQGYGYTF	TGTGCCAGCAGTTTACAGGGGTATGGCTACACCTTC
TRBD2	TRBV7-3	TRBJ2-1	NA	CASSPTTSVAYNEQFF	TGTGCCAGCAGCCCGACGACTAGCGTGGCCTACAATGAGCAGTTCTTC
NA	TRBV7-2	TRBJ2-5	NA	CASSPRNGETQYF	TGTGCCAGCAGCCCTAGGAATGGAGAGACCCAGTACTTC
NA	TRBV9	TRBJ1-2	NA	CASSVADTNYGYTF	TGTGCCAGCAGCGTGGCCGACACGAACTATGGCTACACCTTC
NA	TRBV7-3	TRBJ2-7	NA	CASSSSGLLYEQYF	TGTGCCAGCAGCTCATCGGGACTCCTCTACGAGCAGTACTTC
NA	TRBV4-3	TRBJ2-5	once	CASSQDRVRGTLQETQYF	TGCGCCAGCAGCCAAGATCGGGTTCGGGGGACCCTCCAAGAGACCCAGTACTTC
TRBD1	TRBV15	TRBJ1-1	NA	CATSRDRGWLAFF	TGTGCCACCAGCAGGGACAGGGGTTGGCTAGCTTTCTTT